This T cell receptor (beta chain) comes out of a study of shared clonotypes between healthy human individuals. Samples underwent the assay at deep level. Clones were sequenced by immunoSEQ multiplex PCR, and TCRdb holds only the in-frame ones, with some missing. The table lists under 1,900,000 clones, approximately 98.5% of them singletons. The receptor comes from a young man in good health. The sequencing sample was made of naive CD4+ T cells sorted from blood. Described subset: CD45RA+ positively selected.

CDR3 residues: CASSMGRTSYEQYF. The CDR3 coding sequence is TGTGCCAGTAGTATGGGGAGGACCTCCTACGAGCAGTACTTC. The rearrangement joins TRBV19 to TRBJ2-7; D possibly corresponds to TRBD2 (6 bases). The CDR3 is 14 residues long. The V end lost 3 bases, the J end lost 0 bases, and 9 bases lay between the germline ends. Germline CDR1 LNHDA, CDR2 SQIVND (reference sequence).